Below, 12 T cell receptor beta chains from the same sample are listed, as sequenced in a study of shared clonotypes between healthy human individuals. The repertoire was sequenced with immunoSEQ multiplex PCR; TCRdb's copy has only in-frame clones and lacks some. The data contain 2 million to 2.5 million clones, under 97% of them singletons. The material sequenced was naive CD4+ T cells sorted from blood. Subset meaning: CD45RA+ positively selected. The receptors were gathered from a man younger than 35 in good health.

This chain uses TRBV10-3 with TRBJ1-5; 8 nucleotides match TRBD1. The CDR3 has 17 residues. Germline CDR1 and CDR2: ENHRY and SYGVKD. The V segment lost 5 bases and the J segment 0 bases; nucleotides outside the gene matches: 9. The CDR3 is CAISSRGPEYSNQPQHF. The CDR3 DNA follows: TGTGCCATCAGTTCCAGGGGGCCGGAGTATAGCAATCAGCCCCAGCATTTT.

The chain employs TRBV19 and TRBJ1-2; D remains unclear. This CDR3 is 13 amino acids long. Trimming stripped 4 bases from V and 3 bases from J, with 9 bases between. Germline V gives CDR1 LNHDA, CDR2 SQIVND (reference sequence). The CDR3 loop reads CASSSGQYYGYTF. The CDR3 region has the DNA TGTGCCAGTAGTAGTGGGCAGTACTATGGCTACACCTTC.

The chain employs TRBV28 and TRBJ1-3; 9 nucleotides align to TRBD1. With 9 bases clipped from V and 4 bases from J, the junction kept 13 bases outside the gene matches. This CDR3 comprises 16 residues. Germline V gene lookup returns CDR1 MDHEN and CDR2 SYDVKM. CDR3 sequence: CASYPTGGASGNTIYF. The CDR3 bases are TGTGCCAGTTACCCTACAGGGGGCGCGAGCGGAAACACCATATATTTT.

The chain couples TRBV9 to TRBJ2-6; unclear D gene. CDR3 size: 14 residues. Germline V gene lookup returns CDR1 SGDLS and CDR2 YYNGEE. The V end was cut by 3 bases, the J end by 3 bases, with 7 bases between. This CDR3 reads CASSAPSGANVLTF. DNA of the CDR3: TGTGCCAGCAGCGCTCCTAGTGGGGCCAACGTCCTGACTTTC.

The V call is TRBV9, the J call TRBJ1-5; D call uncertain. The CDR3 has 12 residues. The V end was cut by 3 bases, the J end by 9 bases, with 10 bases between. Germline CDR1 reads SGDLS; CDR2 reads YYNGEE. This CDR3 is CASSDRKGPQHF. The CDR3, as DNA: TGTGCCAGCAGCGATCGGAAGGGGCCCCAGCATTTT. The full variable domain, rest sourced from reference TRBV9 and TRBJ1-5, is DSGVTQTPKHLITATGQRVTLRCSPRSGDLSVYWYQQSLDQGLQFLIQYYNGEERAKGNILERFSAQQFPDLHSELNLSSLELGDSALYFCASSDRKGPQHFGDGTRLSIL.

The V gene is TRBV9, the J gene TRBJ2-1; 13 bases map to TRBD2. The CDR3 is 16 amino acids. J gave up 8 bases and V 5 bases, and 10 bases lay outside the gene matches. From germline, CDR1 is SGDLS and CDR2 YYNGEE. The CDR3 loop reads CASSKGLAGWLDEQFF. The CDR3 DNA reads TGTGCCAGCAGTAAGGGACTAGCGGGGTGGTTGGATGAGCAGTTCTTC.

CDR3 region: CASSLWSGSNQPQHF. The CDR3 DNA reads TGTGCCAGCAGTTTATGGTCAGGGTCCAATCAGCCCCAGCATTTT. The rearrangement uses TRBV28 and TRBJ1-5, with D possibly being TRBD1 (5 bases). The CDR3 length is 15 residues. Germline V CDR1 and CDR2: MDHEN, SYDVKM. Trimming cost V 0 bases and J 3 bases, with 9 bases left between them.

Worth noting for this clone: Other nucleotide sequences from this sample produce the same CDR3. This CDR3 reads CASSLGGTETQYF. The CDR3 DNA sequence: TGCGCCAGCAGCTTAGGGGGCACAGAGACCCAGTACTTC. The chain has TRBV5-1 and TRBJ2-5, with 7 positions matching TRBD1. The CDR3 extends over 13 amino acids. From germline, CDR1 is SGHRS and CDR2 YFSETQ. V shed 2 bases and J 4 bases; nucleotides not matched to a gene: 2.

To note about this clone: A read error may account for a junction end that differs from germline. The rearrangement links TRBV5-1 to TRBJ1-2, with a weak D call TRBD1 (6 bases). Germline loops: CDR1 SGHRS, CDR2 YFSETQ. The CDR3 has 15 amino acids. This CDR3 reads CASSLAPQGNSGYTF. CDR3 nucleotide sequence: TGCGCCAGCAGCTTGGCGCCACAGGGAAACTCTGGCTACACCTTC.

The chain carries TRBV11-2 and TRBJ2-7; D possibly matches TRBD1 or TRBD2 (6 bases each). Deletions cut 5 bases from V and 2 bases from J, with 16 bases between. The CDR3 loop spans 15 amino acids. Germline lookup yields CDR1 SGHAT and CDR2 FQNNGV. CDR3 loop: CASSRQPRGAYEQYF. The CDR3 DNA sequence: TGTGCCAGCAGCCGACAACCAAGGGGGGCCTACGAGCAGTACTTC.

The J gene is TRBJ1-1, the V gene TRBV19; D not resolved. The CDR3 runs 14 residues. Germline V gene sequence: CDR1 LNHDA, CDR2 SQIVND (reference sequence). Between the trimmed V and J ends, which lost 4 bases and 6 bases, there was a span of 15 bases. The chain's CDR3 is CASSNSQYWAEAFF. The DNA for the CDR3 is TGTGCCAGTAGTAATTCACAGTATTGGGCTGAAGCTTTCTTT.

The chain carries TRBV10-3 and TRBJ1-2; unclear D gene. Germline V gene data show CDR1 as ENHRY and CDR2 as SYGVKD. Deletions cut 4 bases from V and 5 bases from J, with 8 bases between. CDR3 length equals 12 residues. The CDR3 protein is CAISGEEYGYTF. In DNA, the CDR3 is TGTGCCATCAGTGGAGAGGAGTATGGCTACACCTTC.